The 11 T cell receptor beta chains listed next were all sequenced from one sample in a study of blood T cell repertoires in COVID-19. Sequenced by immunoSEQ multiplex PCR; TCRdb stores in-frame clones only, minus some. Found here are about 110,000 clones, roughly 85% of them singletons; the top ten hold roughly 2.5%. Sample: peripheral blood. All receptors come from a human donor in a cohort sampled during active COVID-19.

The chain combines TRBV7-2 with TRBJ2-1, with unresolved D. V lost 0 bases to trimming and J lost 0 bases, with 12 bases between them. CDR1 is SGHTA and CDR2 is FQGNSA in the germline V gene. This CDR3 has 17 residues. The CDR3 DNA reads TGTGCCAGCAGCTTAGCTAGCCCTATGATCTCCTACAATGAGCAGTTCTTC. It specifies CASSLASPMISYNEQFF.

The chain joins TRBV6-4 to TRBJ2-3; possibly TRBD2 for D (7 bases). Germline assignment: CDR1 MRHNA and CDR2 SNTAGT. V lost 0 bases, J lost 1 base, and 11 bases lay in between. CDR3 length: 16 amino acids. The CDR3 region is CASSDSPGGGTDTQYF. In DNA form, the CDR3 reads TGTGCCAGCAGTGACTCACCGGGGGGCGGCACAGATACGCAGTATTTT.

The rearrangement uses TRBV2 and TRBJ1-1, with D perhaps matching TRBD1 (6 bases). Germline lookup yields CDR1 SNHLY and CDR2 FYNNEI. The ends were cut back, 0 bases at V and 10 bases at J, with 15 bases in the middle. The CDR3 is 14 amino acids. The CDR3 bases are TGTGCCAGCAGTGAAGCGTCAGGGGCCCCCCGAGCTTTCTTT. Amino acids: CASSEASGAPRAFF.

Here the CDR3 DNA reads TGTGCCAGCAGCCGCCGGGACAGGGGATCCGTAGATGGCTACACCTTC. It encodes CASSRRDRGSVDGYTF. The chain recombines TRBV7-9 with TRBJ1-2, with 10 bases lining up with TRBD1. This CDR3 is 16 amino acids long. The ends lost 5 bases at V and 6 bases at J; junction bases unmatched: 12. Germline V gene data show CDR1 as SEHNR and CDR2 as FQNEAQ (reference sequence).

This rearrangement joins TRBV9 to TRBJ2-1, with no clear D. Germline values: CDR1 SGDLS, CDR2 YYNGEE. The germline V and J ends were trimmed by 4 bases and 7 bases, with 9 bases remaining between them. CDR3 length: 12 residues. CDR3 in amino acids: CASSRNYNEQFF. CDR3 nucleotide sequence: TGTGCCAGCAGCCGTAACTATAATGAGCAGTTCTTC.

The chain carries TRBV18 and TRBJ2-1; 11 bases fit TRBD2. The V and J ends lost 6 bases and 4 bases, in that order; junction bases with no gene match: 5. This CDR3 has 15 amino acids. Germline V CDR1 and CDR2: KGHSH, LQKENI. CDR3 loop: CASSIAGGTYNEQFF. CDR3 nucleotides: TGTGCCAGCTCGATAGCGGGAGGGACGTACAATGAGCAGTTCTTC. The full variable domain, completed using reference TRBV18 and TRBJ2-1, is NAGVMQNPRHLVRRRGQEARLRCSPMKGHSHVYWYRQLPEEGLKFMVYLQKENIIDESGMPKERFSAEFPKEGPSILRIQQVVRGDSAAYFCASSIAGGTYNEQFFGPGTRLTVL.

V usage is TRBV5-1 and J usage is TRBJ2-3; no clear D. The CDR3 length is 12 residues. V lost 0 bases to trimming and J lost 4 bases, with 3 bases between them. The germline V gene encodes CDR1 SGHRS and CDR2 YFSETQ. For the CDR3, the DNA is TGCGCCAGCAGCTTGGCTCCAGATACGCAGTATTTT. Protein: CASSLAPDTQYF.

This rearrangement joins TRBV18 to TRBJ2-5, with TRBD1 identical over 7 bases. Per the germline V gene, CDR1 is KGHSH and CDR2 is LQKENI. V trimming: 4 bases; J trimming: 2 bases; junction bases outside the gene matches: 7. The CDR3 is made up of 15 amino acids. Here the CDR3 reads CASSRGDSRQETQYF. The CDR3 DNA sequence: TGTGCCAGCTCACGAGGGGACAGCAGACAAGAGACCCAGTACTTC.

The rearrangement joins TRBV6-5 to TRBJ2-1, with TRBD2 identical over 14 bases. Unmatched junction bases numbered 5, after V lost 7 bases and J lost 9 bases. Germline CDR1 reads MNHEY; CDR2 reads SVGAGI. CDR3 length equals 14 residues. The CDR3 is CASNPTSGGAEQFF. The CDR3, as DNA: TGTGCCAGCAACCCGACTAGCGGGGGGGCTGAGCAGTTCTTC.

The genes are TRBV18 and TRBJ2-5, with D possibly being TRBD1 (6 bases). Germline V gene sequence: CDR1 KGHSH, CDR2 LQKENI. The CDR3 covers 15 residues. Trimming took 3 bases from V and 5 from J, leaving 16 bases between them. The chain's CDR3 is CASSPRAGVWETQYF. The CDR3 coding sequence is TGTGCCAGCTCACCTCGGGCAGGGGTGTGGGAGACCCAGTACTTC.

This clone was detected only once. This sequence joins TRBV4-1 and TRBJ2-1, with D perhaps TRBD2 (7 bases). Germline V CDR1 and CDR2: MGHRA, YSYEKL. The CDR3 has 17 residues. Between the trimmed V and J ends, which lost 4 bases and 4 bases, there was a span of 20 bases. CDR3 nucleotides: TGCGCCAGCAGCCCCCCTCTCGGGGGGCTAAGGTACAATGAGCAGTTCTTC. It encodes CASSPPLGGLRYNEQFF.